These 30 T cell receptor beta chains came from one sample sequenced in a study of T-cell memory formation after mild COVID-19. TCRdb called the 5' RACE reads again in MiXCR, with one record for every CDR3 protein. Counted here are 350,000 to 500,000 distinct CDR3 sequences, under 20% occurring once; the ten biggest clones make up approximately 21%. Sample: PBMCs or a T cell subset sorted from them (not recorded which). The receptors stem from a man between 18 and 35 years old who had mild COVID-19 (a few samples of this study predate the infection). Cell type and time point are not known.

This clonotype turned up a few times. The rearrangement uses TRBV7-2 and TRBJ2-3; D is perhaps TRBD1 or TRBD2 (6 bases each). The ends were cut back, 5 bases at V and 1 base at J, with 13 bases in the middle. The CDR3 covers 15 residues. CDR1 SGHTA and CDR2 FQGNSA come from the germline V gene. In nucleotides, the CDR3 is TGTGCCAGCAGCGGCCGGGGGCCGGGCACAGATACGCAGTATTTT. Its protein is CASSGRGPGTDTQYF.

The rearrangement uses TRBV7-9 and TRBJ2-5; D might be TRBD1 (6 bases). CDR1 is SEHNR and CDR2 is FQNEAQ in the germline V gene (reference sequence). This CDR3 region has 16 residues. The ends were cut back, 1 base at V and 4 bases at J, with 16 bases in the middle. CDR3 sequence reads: CASSLGTRGATETQYF. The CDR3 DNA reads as TGTGCCAGCAGCTTAGGGACCAGGGGAGCCACAGAGACCCAGTACTTC.

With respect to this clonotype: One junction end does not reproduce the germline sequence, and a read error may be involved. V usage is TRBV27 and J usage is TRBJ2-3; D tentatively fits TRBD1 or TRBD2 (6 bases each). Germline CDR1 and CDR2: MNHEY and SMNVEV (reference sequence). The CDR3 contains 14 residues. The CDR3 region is CASSLQGGRDTQYF. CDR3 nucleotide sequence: TGTGCCAGTAGTTTACAGGGAGGAAGGGATACGCAGTATTTT.

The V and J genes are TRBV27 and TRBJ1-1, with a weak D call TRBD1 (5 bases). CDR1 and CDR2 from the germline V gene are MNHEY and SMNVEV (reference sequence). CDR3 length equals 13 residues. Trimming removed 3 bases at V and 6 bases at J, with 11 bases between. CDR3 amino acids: CASSFAGSSEAFF. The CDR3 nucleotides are TGTGCCAGCAGTTTTGCAGGGTCCTCTGAAGCTTTCTTT.

The CDR3 here is CASSASTYTEAFF. For the CDR3, the DNA is TGCGCCAGCAGTGCGTCCACTTACACTGAAGCTTTCTTT. V usage is TRBV10-1 and J usage is TRBJ1-1, with D uncertain. Trimming removed 4 bases from V and 3 bases from J, with 9 bases in between. The germline gives CDR1 WNHNN, CDR2 SYGVQD (reference sequence). The CDR3 has 13 amino acids.

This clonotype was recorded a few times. The CDR3 here is CATSDLPGAGDTQYF. For the CDR3, the DNA is TGTGCCACCAGTGATCTCCCGGGGGCGGGAGATACGCAGTATTTT. The J gene is TRBJ2-3, the V gene TRBV24-1; either TRBD1 or TRBD2 may fit D (6 bases each). V lost 3 bases and J 5 bases, leaving 14 bases between the germline ends. Germline V lookup: CDR1 KGHDR, CDR2 SFDVKD. CDR3 length: 15 residues.

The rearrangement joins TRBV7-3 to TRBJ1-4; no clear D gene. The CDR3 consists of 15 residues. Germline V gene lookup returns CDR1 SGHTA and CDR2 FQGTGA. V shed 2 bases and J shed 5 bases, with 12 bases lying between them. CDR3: CASSLAKEPNEKLFF. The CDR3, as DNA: TGTGCCAGCAGCTTAGCCAAGGAACCAAATGAAAAACTGTTTTTT.

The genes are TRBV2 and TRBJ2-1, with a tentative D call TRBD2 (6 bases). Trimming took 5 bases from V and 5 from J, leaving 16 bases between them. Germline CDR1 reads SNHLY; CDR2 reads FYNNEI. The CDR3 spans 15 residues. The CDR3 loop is CASSSGPPPNNEQFF. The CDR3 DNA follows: TGTGCCAGCAGTAGCGGGCCCCCCCCCAACAATGAGCAGTTCTTC. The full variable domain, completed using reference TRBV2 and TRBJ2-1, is EPEVTQTPSHQVTQMGQEVILRCVPISNHLYFYWYRQILGQKVEFLVSFYNNEISEKSEIFDDQFSVERPDGSNFTLKIRSTKLEDSAMYFCASSSGPPPNNEQFFGPGTRLTVL.

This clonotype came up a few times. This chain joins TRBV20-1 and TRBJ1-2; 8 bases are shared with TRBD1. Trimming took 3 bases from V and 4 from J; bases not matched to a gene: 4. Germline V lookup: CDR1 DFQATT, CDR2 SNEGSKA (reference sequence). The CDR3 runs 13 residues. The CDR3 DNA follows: TGCAGTGCTAGTCCCGGGACAGGCTATGGCTACACCTTC. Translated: CSASPGTGYGYTF.

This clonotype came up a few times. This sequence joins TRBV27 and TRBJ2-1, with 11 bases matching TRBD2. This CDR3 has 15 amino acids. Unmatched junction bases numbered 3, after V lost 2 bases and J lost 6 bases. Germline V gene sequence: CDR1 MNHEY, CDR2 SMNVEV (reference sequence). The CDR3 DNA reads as TGTGCCAGCAGTTTAATGCTAGCGGGGGGCAATGAGCAGTTCTTC. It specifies CASSLMLAGGNEQFF.

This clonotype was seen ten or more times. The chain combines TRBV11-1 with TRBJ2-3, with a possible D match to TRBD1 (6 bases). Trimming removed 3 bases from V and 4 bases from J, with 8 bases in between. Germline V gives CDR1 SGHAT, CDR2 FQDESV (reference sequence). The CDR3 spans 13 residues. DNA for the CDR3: TGTGCCAGCAGCTTGGGACAAGCAGATACGCAGTATTTT. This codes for CASSLGQADTQYF.

CDR3 sequence: CASSLARSSEQFF. The CDR3, as DNA: TGCGCCAGCAGCTTGGCTCGTAGTAGTGAGCAGTTCTTC. The chain is built from TRBV5-1 and TRBJ2-1; D remains ambiguous. The length of the CDR3 is 13 residues. Germline V CDR1 and CDR2: SGHRS, YFSETQ. Trimming removed 0 bases at V and 9 bases at J, with 10 bases between. Drawing the rest from reference TRBV5-1 and TRBJ2-1, the complete variable domain is KAGVTQTPRYLIKTRGQQVTLSCSPISGHRSVSWYQQTPGQGLQFLFEYFSETQRNKGNFPGRFSGRQFSNSRSEMNVSTLELGDSALYLCASSLARSSEQFFGPGTRLTVL.

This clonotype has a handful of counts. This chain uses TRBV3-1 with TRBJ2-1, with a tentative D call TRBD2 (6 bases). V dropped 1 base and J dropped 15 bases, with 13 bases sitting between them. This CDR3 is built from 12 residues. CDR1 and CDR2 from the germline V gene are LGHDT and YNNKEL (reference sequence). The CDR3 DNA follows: TGTGCCAGCAGCCAAGGTCCTAGCGCTGTGTTCTTC. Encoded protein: CASSQGPSAVFF.

CDR3 sequence reads: CSATPGTRTGELFF. Here the CDR3 DNA reads TGCAGTGCGACTCCGGGGACACGGACCGGGGAGCTGTTTTTT. The V gene is TRBV20-1, the J gene TRBJ2-2, with a possible D match to TRBD1 (6 bases). The V gene lost 6 bases and the J gene lost 5 bases, with 16 bases spanning the gap. This CDR3 spans 14 amino acids. CDR1 DFQATT and CDR2 SNEGSKA come from the germline V gene (reference sequence).

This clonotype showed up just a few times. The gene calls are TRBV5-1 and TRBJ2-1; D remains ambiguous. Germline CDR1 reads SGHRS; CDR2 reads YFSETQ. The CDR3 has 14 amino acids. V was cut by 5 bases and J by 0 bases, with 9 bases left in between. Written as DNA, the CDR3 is TGCGCCAGCAGGTCCAGGAGCTCCTACAATGAGCAGTTCTTC. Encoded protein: CASRSRSSYNEQFF.

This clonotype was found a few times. The CDR3 sequence: CSAGDKWNEKLFF. CDR3 bases: TGCAGTGCTGGGGACAAATGGAATGAAAAACTGTTTTTT. The chain joins TRBV20-1 to TRBJ1-4; tentative D call: TRBD1 (6 bases). The CDR3 is 13 amino acids. Deletions cut 5 bases from V and 5 bases from J, with 12 bases between. The germline gives CDR1 DFQATT, CDR2 SNEGSKA (reference sequence).

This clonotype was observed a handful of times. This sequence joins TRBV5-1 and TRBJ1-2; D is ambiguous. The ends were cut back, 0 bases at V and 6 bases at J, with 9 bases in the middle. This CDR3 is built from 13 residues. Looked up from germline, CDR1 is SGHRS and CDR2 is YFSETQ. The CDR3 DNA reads TGCGCCAGCAGCTTGGCCCCACAAGATGGCTACACCTTC. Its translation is CASSLAPQDGYTF.

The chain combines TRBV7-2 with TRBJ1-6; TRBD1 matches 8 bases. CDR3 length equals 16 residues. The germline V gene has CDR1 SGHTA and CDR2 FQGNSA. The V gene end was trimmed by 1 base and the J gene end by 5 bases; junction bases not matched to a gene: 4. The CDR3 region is CASSLDRGTDNSPLHF. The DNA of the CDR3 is TGTGCCAGCAGCTTAGACAGGGGGACAGATAATTCACCCCTCCACTTT.

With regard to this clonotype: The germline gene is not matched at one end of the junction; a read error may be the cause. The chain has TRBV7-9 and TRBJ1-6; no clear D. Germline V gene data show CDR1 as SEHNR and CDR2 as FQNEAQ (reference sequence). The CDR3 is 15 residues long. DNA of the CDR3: TGTGCCAGCAGCCCCGGAGCAGATCGGAATTCACCCCTCCAATTT. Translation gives CASSPGADRNSPLQF. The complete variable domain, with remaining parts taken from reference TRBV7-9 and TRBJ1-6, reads DTGVSQNPRHKITKRGQNVTFRCDPISEHNRLYWYRQTLGQGPEFLTYFQNEAQLEKSRLLSDRFSAERPKGSFSTLEIQRTEQGDSAMYLCASSPGADRNSPLQFGNGTRLTVT.

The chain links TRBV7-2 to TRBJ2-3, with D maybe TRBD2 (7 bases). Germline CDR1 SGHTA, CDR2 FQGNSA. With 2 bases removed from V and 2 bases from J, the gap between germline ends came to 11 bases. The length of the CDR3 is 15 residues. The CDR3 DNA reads TGTGCCAGCAGCTTATGGGGGGGCGACACAGATACGCAGTATTTT. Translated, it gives CASSLWGGDTDTQYF.

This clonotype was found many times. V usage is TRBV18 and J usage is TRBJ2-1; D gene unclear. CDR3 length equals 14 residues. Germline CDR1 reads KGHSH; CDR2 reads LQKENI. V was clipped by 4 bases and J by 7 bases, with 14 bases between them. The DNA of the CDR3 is TGTGCCAGCTCACAATCGACTTCCGGGAATGAGCAGTTCTTC. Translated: CASSQSTSGNEQFF.

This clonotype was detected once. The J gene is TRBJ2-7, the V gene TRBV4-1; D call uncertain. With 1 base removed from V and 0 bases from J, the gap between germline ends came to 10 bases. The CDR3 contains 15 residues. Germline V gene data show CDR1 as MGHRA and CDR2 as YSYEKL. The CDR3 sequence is CASSQVGRSSYEQYF. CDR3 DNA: TGCGCCAGCAGCCAAGTTGGAAGGAGCTCCTACGAGCAGTACTTC.

The CDR3 nucleotides read TGCAGTGCTATACTCCTCCGGGCGTACAATGAGCAGTTCTTC. It is translated as CSAILLRAYNEQFF. V is TRBV20-1 and J is TRBJ2-1; D gene uncertain. The CDR3 length is 14 residues. The germline gives CDR1 DFQATT, CDR2 SNEGSKA (reference sequence). Trimming removed 4 bases from V and 4 bases from J, with 14 bases in between.

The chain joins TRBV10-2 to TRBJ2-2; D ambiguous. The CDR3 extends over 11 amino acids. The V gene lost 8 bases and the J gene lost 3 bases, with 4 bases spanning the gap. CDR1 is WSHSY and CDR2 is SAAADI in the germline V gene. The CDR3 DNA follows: TGCGCCAGCGCGTACACCGGGGAGCTGTTTTTT. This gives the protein CASAYTGELFF.

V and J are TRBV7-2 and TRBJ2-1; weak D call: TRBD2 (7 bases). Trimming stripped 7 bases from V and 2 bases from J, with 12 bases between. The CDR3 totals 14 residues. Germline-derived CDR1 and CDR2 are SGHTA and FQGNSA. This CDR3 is CASMGGGAYNEQFF. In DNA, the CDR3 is TGTGCCAGCATGGGAGGGGGAGCCTACAATGAGCAGTTCTTC.

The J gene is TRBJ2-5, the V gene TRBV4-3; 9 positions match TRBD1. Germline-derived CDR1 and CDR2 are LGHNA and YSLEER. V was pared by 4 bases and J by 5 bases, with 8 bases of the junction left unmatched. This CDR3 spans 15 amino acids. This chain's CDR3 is CASSPEGDRAETQYF. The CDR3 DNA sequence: TGCGCCAGCAGCCCAGAGGGGGACAGGGCGGAGACCCAGTACTTC.

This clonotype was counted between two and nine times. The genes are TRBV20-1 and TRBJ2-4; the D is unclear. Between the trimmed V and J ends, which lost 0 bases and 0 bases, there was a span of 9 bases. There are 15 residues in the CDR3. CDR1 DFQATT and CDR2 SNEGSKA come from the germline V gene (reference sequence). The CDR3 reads CSARDYSRAKNIQYF. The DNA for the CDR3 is TGCAGTGCTAGAGACTACAGTAGAGCCAAAAACATTCAGTACTTC.

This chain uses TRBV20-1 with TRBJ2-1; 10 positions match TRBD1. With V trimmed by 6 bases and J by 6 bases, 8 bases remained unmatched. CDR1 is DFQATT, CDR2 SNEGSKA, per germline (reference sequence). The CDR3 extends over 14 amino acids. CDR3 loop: CSAPRDRGLNEQFF. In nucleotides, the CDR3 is TGCAGTGCCCCCCGGGACAGGGGCCTCAATGAGCAGTTCTTC.

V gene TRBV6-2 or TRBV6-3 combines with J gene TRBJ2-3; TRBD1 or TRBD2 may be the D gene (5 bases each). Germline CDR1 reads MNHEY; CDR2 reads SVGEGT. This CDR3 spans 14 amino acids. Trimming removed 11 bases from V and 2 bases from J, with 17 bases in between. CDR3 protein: CASGAVAFTDTQYF. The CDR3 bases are TGTGCCTCCGGGGCAGTGGCCTTCACAGATACGCAGTATTTT.

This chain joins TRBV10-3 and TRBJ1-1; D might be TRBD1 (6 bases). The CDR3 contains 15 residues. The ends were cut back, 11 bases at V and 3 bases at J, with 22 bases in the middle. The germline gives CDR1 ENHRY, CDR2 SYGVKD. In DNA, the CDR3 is TGTGCCCTCCGCCCCTCCACAGGGTCCGACACTGAAGCTTTCTTT. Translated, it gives CALRPSTGSDTEAFF.